The 27 T cell receptor beta chains reported below all come from one sample, sequenced in a study of T cells in Graves' hyperthyroidism and ophthalmopathy. TCR beta CDR3 regions were amplified from RNA transcripts. During a first-round RT-PCR of the TCR CDR3, the HTBI primer set was used. TCRdb analysed the multiplex PCR reads with MiXCR anew, one entry per CDR3 protein. The sample has hundreds of thousands of distinct CDR3 sequences, 16% seen once. Sequenced input: blood. The receptor set was obtained from a woman in her thirties or forties with Graves' ophthalmopathy.

V usage is TRBV10-3 and J usage is TRBJ1-1; possible D gene TRBD1, 5 bases. This CDR3 has 13 residues. The V gene's germline CDR1 is ENHRY and CDR2 SYGVKD. Trimming cost V 5 bases and J 1 base, with 8 bases left between them. CDR3 residues: CAISTGRNTEAFF. For the CDR3, the DNA is TGTGCCATCAGTACAGGACGGAACACTGAAGCTTTCTTT.

V usage is TRBV19 and J usage is TRBJ1-5; D not certain. Trimming left V 5 bases short and J 0 bases short, with 8 bases between. Per germline, CDR1 LNHDA and CDR2 SQIVND (reference sequence). The CDR3 consists of 14 residues. The CDR3, as DNA: TGTGCCAGTAGTGGGTCAGCTAGCAATCAGCCCCAGCATTTT. Protein: CASSGSASNQPQHF.

This clonotype was seen many times. The chain has TRBV18 and TRBJ2-7; D not resolved. The CDR3 extends over 11 amino acids. The V and J ends lost 6 bases and 4 bases respectively, with 7 bases between them. Germline CDR1 and CDR2: KGHSH and LQKENI. CDR3 amino acids: CASSQEYEQYF. The CDR3 DNA is TGTGCCAGCTCGCAGGAATACGAGCAGTACTTC. The whole variable domain, remainder taken from reference TRBV18 and TRBJ2-7, is NAGVMQNPRHLVRRRGQEARLRCSPMKGHSHVYWYRQLPEEGLKFMVYLQKENIIDESGMPKERFSAEFPKEGPSILRIQQVVRGDSAAYFCASSQEYEQYFGPGTRLTVT.

The V gene is TRBV4-1, the J gene TRBJ1-1; D unresolved. The CDR3 is 14 amino acids. The V gene's germline CDR1 is MGHRA and CDR2 YSYEKL. Trimming left V 1 base short and J 6 bases short, with 12 bases between. CDR3 residues: CASSQVRMESEAFF. CDR3 sequence (DNA): TGCGCCAGCAGCCAAGTACGGATGGAATCTGAAGCTTTCTTT.

There are many counts of this clonotype. V usage is TRBV24-1 and J usage is TRBJ2-3; weak D call: TRBD2 (6 bases). The CDR3 runs to 15 residues. CDR1 is KGHDR, CDR2 SFDVKD, per germline. V gave up 2 bases and J gave up 3 bases, with 11 bases separating them. The CDR3 DNA reads TGTGCCACCAGTGATTGGGCCGCGGGGACAGATACGCAGTATTTT. It yields the protein CATSDWAAGTDTQYF.

In the case of this clonotype: This may come from a read error, since a much larger clone is one base off. This rearrangement joins TRBV5-1 to TRBJ2-7; D unclear. The DNA end lines up better with TRBJ2-1; the J call may be wrong. Germline V gives CDR1 SGHRS, CDR2 YFSETQ. The CDR3 runs to 15 residues. The CDR3 bases are TGCGCCAGCAGCTTGGAGGTAGCCTCATCCTACGAGCAGTTCTTC. Translation gives CASSLEVASSYEQFF.

This clonotype was picked up a small number of times. V is TRBV15 and J is TRBJ2-3, with a possible D match to TRBD1 (5 bases). V gave up 5 bases and J gave up 2 bases, with 23 bases separating them. The CDR3 is made up of 18 amino acids. Germline CDR1 is LNHNV and CDR2 is YYDKDF (reference sequence). The CDR3, as DNA: TGTGCCACCAGCCTCCGGATTCCGACAGTATATGTCACAGATACGCAGTATTTT. Translated: CATSLRIPTVYVTDTQYF.

This clonotype was found a few times. This chain uses TRBV14 with TRBJ2-2; 8 bases align to TRBD1. Unmatched junction bases numbered 4, after V lost 0 bases and J lost 4 bases. Germline CDR1 is SGHDN and CDR2 is FVKESK. The CDR3 is made up of 16 amino acids. The CDR3 DNA is TGTGCCAGCAGCCAAGAGACAGGGGTTACCACCGGGGAGCTGTTTTTT. This gives the protein CASSQETGVTTGELFF.

The rearrangement uses TRBV7-9 and TRBJ2-2; maybe TRBD2 (6 bases). The V gene's germline CDR1 is SEHNR and CDR2 FQNEAQ (reference sequence). V was clipped by 5 bases and J by 4 bases, with 11 bases between them. This CDR3 comprises 14 residues. The CDR3 DNA follows: TGTGCCAGCAGCCTACAGGAGGGCACCGGGGAGCTGTTTTTT. Translated: CASSLQEGTGELFF.

This clonotype was recorded many times. The chain combines TRBV2 with TRBJ1-1; TRBD1 agrees at 9 bases. Germline loops: CDR1 SNHLY, CDR2 FYNNEI. J lost 1 base, V lost 8 bases, and 8 bases had no gene match. CDR3 length: 15 amino acids. As DNA, the CDR3 is TGTGCCAGCTCAAACCTGGGACAGGGGAACACTGAAGCTTTCTTT. Translation: CASSNLGQGNTEAFF. The whole variable domain, filled in from reference TRBV2 and TRBJ1-1, reads EPEVTQTPSHQVTQMGQEVILRCVPISNHLYFYWYRQILGQKVEFLVSFYNNEISEKSEIFDDQFSVERPDGSNFTLKIRSTKLEDSAMYFCASSNLGQGNTEAFFGQGTRLTVV.

The sample holds many counts of this clonotype. J is TRBJ1-1 and V is TRBV18; TRBD1 agrees at 7 bases. The V gene end was trimmed by 4 bases and the J gene end by 5 bases; junction bases not matched to a gene: 4. The CDR3 covers 13 residues. Germline values: CDR1 KGHSH, CDR2 LQKENI. The CDR3 DNA follows: TGTGCCAGCTCACACGACAGGGAGACTGAAGCTTTCTTT. Amino acids: CASSHDRETEAFF.

This clonotype was counted many times. The chain employs TRBV12-3 or TRBV12-4 and TRBJ1-5; D gene unclear. The CDR3 contains 14 residues. Trimming shortened V by 10 bases and J by 5 bases, and 18 bases separated the two germline ends. The CDR3 DNA is TGTGCCACCAACGTAGGAGGGCCGGATCAGCCCCAGCATTTT. Its translation: CATNVGGPDQPQHF.

This clonotype has just a few counts. A single base separates this from a much larger clone, so it may be a read error. V usage is TRBV6-1 and J usage is TRBJ1-1; unclear D gene. The V gene's germline CDR1 is MNHNS and CDR2 SASEGT. The CDR3 runs to 12 residues. CDR3 amino acids: CASSYRYTEDFF. CDR3 DNA: TGTGCCAGCTCGTACCGCTACACTGAAGATTTCTTT.

A note on this clonotype: A single base separates this from a much larger clone, so it may be a read error. The chain has TRBV7-9 and TRBJ2-3, with D unclear. V lost 5 bases and J 2 bases, leaving 11 bases between the germline ends. The germline V gene encodes CDR1 SEHNR and CDR2 FQNEAQ (reference sequence). CDR3 size: 14 residues. The chain's CDR3 is CASSPSVYTDTQYF. CDR3 DNA sequence: TGTGCCAGCAGCCCCTCGGTCTACACAGATACGCAGTATTTT.

The sample holds one count of this clonotype. The V call is TRBV12-3 or TRBV12-4, the J call TRBJ1-1; TRBD1 might be the D (5 bases). The V and J ends lost 3 bases and 6 bases respectively, with 14 bases between them. The CDR3 is 14 amino acids. In nucleotides, the CDR3 is TGTGCCAGCAGTTTTCAGGGTAGGGACCCTGAAGCTTTCTTT. Translating it yields CASSFQGRDPEAFF.

Only a few counts were recorded for this clonotype. V usage is TRBV5-6 and J usage is TRBJ2-6, with a tentative D call TRBD1 (5 bases). V lost 4 bases and J 2 bases, leaving 7 bases between the germline ends. CDR1 and CDR2 from the germline V gene are SGHDT and YYEEEE. The CDR3 loop spans 14 amino acids. For the CDR3, the DNA is TGTGCCAGCAGCGTCAGGGCTGGGGCCAACGTCCTGACTTTC. Translated, it gives CASSVRAGANVLTF.

This clonotype was observed at least ten times. The chain uses TRBV6-5 and TRBJ2-3, with TRBD2 matching 7 bases. CDR1 MNHEY and CDR2 SVGAGI come from the germline V gene. This CDR3 is 18 amino acids long. The V and J ends lost 2 bases and 3 bases, in that order; junction bases with no gene match: 14. CDR3 region: CASSYGGVGGSATDTQYF. DNA for the CDR3: TGTGCCAGCAGTTACGGGGGTGTTGGCGGGAGCGCGACAGATACGCAGTATTTT.

J is TRBJ1-4 and V is TRBV25-1; no clear D gene. CDR3 size: 17 residues. V was clipped by 2 bases and J by 2 bases, with 15 bases between them. The germline gives CDR1 MGHDK, CDR2 SYGVNS. Here the CDR3 reads CASSENLTEVTNEKLFF. CDR3 coding DNA: TGTGCCAGCAGTGAAAATCTCACCGAAGTTACTAATGAAAAACTGTTTTTT.

The chain joins TRBV20-1 to TRBJ1-1, with 7 bases that match TRBD1. Germline CDR1 and CDR2: DFQATT and SNEGSKA (reference sequence). The CDR3 spans 14 residues. V was pared by 0 bases and J by 0 bases, with 1 base of the junction left unmatched. CDR3 sequence reads: CSAREGQLNTEAFF. The CDR3, as DNA: TGCAGTGCTAGAGAGGGACAGTTGAACACTGAAGCTTTCTTT.

This clonotype was found many times. V and J are TRBV7-9 and TRBJ2-7, with 10 bases that match TRBD1. Trimming took 2 bases from V and 5 from J; bases not matched to a gene: 6. The CDR3 totals 15 residues. Germline assignment: CDR1 SEHNR and CDR2 FQNEAQ (reference sequence). As DNA, the CDR3 is TGTGCCAGCAGCTTAAGGCGGGACAGGGGCGACGAGCAGTACTTC. As protein: CASSLRRDRGDEQYF.

Worth noting for this clonotype: This clone may be a read error of a much larger clone one base away. Since the CDR3 does not end with the conserved phenylalanine or tryptophan, this likely comes from a read error. The rearrangement joins TRBV30 to TRBJ1-3; D possibly corresponds to TRBD1 (6 bases). V shed 0 bases and J shed 0 bases, with 18 bases lying between them. CDR1 is GTSNPN and CDR2 is SVGIG in the germline V gene (reference sequence). CDR3 length: 18 residues. The CDR3 reads CAWSVLGRGASSGNTIYS. The CDR3 DNA is TGTGCCTGGAGTGTACTGGGCAGGGGCGCATCCTCTGGAAACACCATATATTCT.

This clonotype was seen only a few times. V usage is TRBV5-8 and J usage is TRBJ2-1, with 7 bases fitting TRBD2. The CDR3 has 14 amino acids. CDR1 SGHTS and CDR2 YDEGEE come from the germline V gene. V shed 4 bases and J 3 bases; nucleotides not matched to a gene: 4. DNA for the CDR3: TGTGCCAGCAGCACGGGAGGCGACTACAATGAGCAGTTCTTC. Its protein is CASSTGGDYNEQFF.

This clonotype was observed at least ten times. This chain joins TRBV18 and TRBJ1-1; perhaps TRBD1 as D (5 bases). The germline gives CDR1 KGHSH, CDR2 LQKENI. Trimming removed 5 bases from V and 1 base from J, with 5 bases in between. This CDR3 is built from 12 residues. The CDR3 spells CASSDRNTEAFF. DNA for the CDR3: TGTGCCAGCTCAGACAGGAACACTGAAGCTTTCTTT.

This chain joins TRBV10-3 and TRBJ2-2; D gene ambiguous. CDR1 is ENHRY and CDR2 is SYGVKD in the germline V gene. V dropped 0 bases and J dropped 1 base, with 0 bases sitting between them. CDR3 length: 13 residues. The DNA of the CDR3 is TGTGCCATCAGTGAGTCGAACACCGGGGAGCTGTTTTTT. Protein sequence: CAISESNTGELFF.

This clonotype came up many times. The J gene is TRBJ2-7, the V gene TRBV2; 8 bases map to TRBD2. J gave up 0 bases and V 7 bases, and 14 bases lay outside the gene matches. The germline V gene encodes CDR1 SNHLY and CDR2 FYNNEI. The CDR3 has 17 residues. As DNA, the CDR3 is TGTGCCAGCACTCTAGGTCTTCTAGCGGGTCGCTCCTACGAGCAGTACTTC. Translated, it gives CASTLGLLAGRSYEQYF.

This clonotype occurred a few times. This chain links TRBV30 with TRBJ2-2; 12 bases are a match to TRBD1. CDR1 and CDR2 (germline): GTSNPN, SVGIG (reference sequence). The J segment lost 3 bases and the V segment lost 3 bases, leaving 11 bases of the junction unmatched. The CDR3 spans 18 residues. The CDR3 loop reads CAWRPRDRGRGDTGELFF. CDR3 bases: TGTGCCTGGAGACCTCGGGACAGGGGGCGTGGGGACACCGGGGAGCTGTTTTTT.

This clonotype occurred a few times. At one of its ends the junction is not consistent with the germline gene, which may arise from a read error. This rearrangement joins TRBV28 to TRBJ2-2; the D gene is possibly TRBD1 (6 bases). Germline loops: CDR1 MDHEN, CDR2 SYDVKM. This CDR3 has 15 amino acids. The CDR3 region has the DNA TGTGCCAACAGTCAGGGGCAGATAAAGGCCGGGGAGCTGTTTTTT. The encoded protein is CANSQGQIKAGELFF.